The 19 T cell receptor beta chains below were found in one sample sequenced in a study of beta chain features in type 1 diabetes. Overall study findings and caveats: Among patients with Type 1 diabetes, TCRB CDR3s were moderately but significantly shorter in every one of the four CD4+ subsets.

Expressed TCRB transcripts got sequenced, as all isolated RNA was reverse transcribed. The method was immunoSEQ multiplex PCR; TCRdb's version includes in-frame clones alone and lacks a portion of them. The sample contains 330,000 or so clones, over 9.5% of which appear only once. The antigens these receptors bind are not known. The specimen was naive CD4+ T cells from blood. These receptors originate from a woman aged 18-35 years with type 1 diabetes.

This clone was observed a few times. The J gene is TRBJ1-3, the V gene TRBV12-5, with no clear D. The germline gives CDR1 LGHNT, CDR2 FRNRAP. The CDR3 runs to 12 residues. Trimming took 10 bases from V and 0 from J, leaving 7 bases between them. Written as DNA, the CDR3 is TGTGCTAATTTGAGCTCTGGAAACACCATATATTTT. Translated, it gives CANLSSGNTIYF.

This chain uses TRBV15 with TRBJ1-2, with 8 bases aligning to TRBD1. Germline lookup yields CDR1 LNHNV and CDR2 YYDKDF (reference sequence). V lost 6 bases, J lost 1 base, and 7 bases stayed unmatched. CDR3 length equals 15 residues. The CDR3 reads CATRREQGVNYGYTF. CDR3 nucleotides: TGTGCCACCAGGAGGGAACAGGGGGTTAACTATGGCTACACCTTC.

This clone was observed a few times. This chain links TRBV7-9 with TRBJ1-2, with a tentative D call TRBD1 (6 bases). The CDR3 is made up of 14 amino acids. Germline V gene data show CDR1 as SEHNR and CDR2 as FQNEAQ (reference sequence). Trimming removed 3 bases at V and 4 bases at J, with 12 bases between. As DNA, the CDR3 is TGTGCCAGCAGCTTCCGACAGGACTCCTATGGCTACACCTTC. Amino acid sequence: CASSFRQDSYGYTF.

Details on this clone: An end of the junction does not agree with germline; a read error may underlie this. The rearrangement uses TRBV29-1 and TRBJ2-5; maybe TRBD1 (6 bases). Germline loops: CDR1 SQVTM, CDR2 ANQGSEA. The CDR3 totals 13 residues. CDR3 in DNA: TGCAGCGGTGAACCCAGGGGTCGGGAGACCCAGTACTTC. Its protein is CSGEPRGRETQYF.

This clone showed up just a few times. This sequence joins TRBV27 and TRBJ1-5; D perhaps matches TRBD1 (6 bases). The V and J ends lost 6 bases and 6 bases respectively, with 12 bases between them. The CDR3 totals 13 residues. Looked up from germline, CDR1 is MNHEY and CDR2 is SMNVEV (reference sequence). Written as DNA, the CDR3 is TGTGCCAGCAGCCTCAGGGGCGTTCAGCCCCAGCATTTT. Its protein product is CASSLRGVQPQHF.

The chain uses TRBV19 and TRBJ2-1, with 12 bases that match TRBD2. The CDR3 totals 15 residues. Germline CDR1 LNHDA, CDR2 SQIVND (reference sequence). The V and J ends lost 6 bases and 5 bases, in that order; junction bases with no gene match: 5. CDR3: CASRELAGGDNEQFF. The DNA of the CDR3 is TGTGCCAGTAGGGAACTAGCGGGAGGTGACAATGAGCAGTTCTTC.

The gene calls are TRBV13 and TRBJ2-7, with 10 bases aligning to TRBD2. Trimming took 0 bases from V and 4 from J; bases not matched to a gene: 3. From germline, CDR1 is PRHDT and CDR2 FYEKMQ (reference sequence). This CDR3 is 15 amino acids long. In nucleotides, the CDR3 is TGTGCCAGCAGCTTAGGTTTGACTAGCGGGTACGAGCAGTACTTC. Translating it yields CASSLGLTSGYEQYF.

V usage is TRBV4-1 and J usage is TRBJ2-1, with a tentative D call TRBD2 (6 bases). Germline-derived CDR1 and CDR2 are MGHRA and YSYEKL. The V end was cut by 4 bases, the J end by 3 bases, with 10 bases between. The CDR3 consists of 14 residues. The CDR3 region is CASSPGLYYNEQFF. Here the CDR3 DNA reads TGCGCCAGCAGCCCGGGACTTTACTACAATGAGCAGTTCTTC.

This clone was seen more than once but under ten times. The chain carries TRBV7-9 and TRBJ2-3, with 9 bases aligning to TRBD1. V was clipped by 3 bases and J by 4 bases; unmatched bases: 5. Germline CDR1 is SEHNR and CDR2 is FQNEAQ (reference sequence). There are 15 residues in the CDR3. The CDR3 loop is CASSFGDREPDTQYF. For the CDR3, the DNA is TGTGCCAGCAGCTTTGGGGACAGGGAACCAGATACGCAGTATTTT.

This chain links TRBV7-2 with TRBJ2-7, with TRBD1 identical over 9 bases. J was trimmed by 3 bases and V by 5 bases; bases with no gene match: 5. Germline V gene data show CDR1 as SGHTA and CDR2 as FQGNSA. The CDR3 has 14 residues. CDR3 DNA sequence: TGTGCCAGCAGCCGAGGGACAGGGATCTACGAGCAGTACTTC. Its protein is CASSRGTGIYEQYF. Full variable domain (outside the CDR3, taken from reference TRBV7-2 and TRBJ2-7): GAGVSQSPSNKVTEKGKDVELRCDPISGHTALYWYRQSLGQGLEFLIYFQGNSAPDKSGLPSDRFSAERTGGSVSTLTIQRTQQEDSAVYLCASSRGTGIYEQYFGPGTRLTVT.

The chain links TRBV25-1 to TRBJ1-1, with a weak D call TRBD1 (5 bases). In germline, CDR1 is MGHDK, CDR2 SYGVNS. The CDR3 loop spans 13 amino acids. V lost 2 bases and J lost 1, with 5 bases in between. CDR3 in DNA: TGTGCCAGCAGTGAACAGGGGAACACTGAAGCTTTCTTT. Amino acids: CASSEQGNTEAFF. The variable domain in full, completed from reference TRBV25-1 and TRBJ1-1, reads EADIYQTPRYLVIGTGKKITLECSQTMGHDKMYWYQQDPGMELHLIHYSYGVNSTEKGDLSSESTVSRIRTEHFPLTLESARPSHTSQYLCASSEQGNTEAFFGQGTRLTVV.

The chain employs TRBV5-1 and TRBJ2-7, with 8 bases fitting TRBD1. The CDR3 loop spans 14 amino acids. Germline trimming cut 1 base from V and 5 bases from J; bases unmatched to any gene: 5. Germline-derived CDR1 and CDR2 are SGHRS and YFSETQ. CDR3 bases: TGCGCCAGCAGCTTGACAGGGGGGAGAAACGAGCAGTACTTC. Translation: CASSLTGGRNEQYF.

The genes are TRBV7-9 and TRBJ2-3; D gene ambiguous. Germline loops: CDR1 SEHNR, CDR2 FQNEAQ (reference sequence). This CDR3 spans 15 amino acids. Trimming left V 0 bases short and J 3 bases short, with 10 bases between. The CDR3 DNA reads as TGTGCCAGCAGCTTAGCGGCTACTAAGACAGATACGCAGTATTTT. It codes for CASSLAATKTDTQYF. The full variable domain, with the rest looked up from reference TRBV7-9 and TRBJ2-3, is DTGVSQNPRHKITKRGQNVTFRCDPISEHNRLYWYRQTLGQGPEFLTYFQNEAQLEKSRLLSDRFSAERPKGSFSTLEIQRTEQGDSAMYLCASSLAATKTDTQYFGPGTRLTVL.

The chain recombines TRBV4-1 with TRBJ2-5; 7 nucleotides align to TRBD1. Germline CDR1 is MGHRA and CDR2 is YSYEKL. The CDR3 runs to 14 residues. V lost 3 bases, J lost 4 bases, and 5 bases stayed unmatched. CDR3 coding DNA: TGCGCCAGCAGCCAGGGGGACAGTCCAGAGACCCAGTACTTC. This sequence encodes CASSQGDSPETQYF.

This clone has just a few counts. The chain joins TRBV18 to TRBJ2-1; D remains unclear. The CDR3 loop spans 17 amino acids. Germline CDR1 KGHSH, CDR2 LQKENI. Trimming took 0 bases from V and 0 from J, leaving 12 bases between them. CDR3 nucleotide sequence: TGTGCCAGCTCACCACCGATAGGCGGAAACTCCTACAATGAGCAGTTCTTC. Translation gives CASSPPIGGNSYNEQFF.

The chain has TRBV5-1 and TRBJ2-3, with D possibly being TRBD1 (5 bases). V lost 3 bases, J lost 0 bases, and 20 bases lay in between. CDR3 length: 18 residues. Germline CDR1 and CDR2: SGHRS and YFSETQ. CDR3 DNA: TGCGCCAGCAGCTCACCACCTTTCAGGGTCCCTAGCACAGATACGCAGTATTTT. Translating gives CASSSPPFRVPSTDTQYF.

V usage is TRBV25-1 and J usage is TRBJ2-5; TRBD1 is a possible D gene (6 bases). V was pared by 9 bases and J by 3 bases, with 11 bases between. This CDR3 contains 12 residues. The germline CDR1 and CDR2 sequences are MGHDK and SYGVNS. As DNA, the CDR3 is TGTGCCAGGGGTACAGGGAAAGAGACCCAGTACTTC. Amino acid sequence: CARGTGKETQYF.

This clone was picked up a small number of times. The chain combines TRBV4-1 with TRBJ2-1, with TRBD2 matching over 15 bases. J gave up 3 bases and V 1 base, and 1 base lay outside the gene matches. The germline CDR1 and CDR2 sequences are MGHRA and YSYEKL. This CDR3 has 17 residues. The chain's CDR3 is CASSQVGLAGGYNEQFF. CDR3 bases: TGCGCCAGCAGCCAAGTGGGACTAGCGGGGGGCTACAATGAGCAGTTCTTC.

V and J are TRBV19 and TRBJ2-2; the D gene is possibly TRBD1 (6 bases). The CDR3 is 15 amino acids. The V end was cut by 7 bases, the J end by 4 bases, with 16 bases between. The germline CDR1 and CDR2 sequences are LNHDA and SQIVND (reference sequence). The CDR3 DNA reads TGTGCCAGTACTACGGCAGGGGAGATCACCGGGGAGCTGTTTTTT. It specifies CASTTAGEITGELFF. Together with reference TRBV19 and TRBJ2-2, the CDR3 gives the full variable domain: DGGITQSPKYLFRKEGQNVTLSCEQNLNHDAMYWYRQDPGQGLRLIYYSQIVNDFQKGDIAEGYSVSREKKESFPLTVTSAQKNPTAFYLCASTTAGEITGELFFGEGSRLTVL.